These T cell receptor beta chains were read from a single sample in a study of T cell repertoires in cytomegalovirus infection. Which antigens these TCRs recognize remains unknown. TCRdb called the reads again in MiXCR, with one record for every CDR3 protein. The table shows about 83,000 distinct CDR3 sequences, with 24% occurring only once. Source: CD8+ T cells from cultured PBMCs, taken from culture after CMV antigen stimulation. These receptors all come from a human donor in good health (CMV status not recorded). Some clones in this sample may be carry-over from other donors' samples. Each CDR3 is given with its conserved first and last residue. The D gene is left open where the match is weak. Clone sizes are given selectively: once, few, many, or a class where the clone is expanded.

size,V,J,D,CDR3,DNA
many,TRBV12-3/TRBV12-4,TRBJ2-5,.,CASSRYTDGETQYF,TGTGCCAGCAGCAGATATACGGACGGAGAGACCCAGTACTTC
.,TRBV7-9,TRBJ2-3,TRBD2,CASSFSLAGETNTQYF,TGTGCCAGCAGCTTTTCACTAGCGGGGGAAACAAATACGCAGTATTTT
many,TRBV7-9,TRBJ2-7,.,CASSPELGVHPTPSYEQYF,TGTGCCAGCAGCCCCGAGCTCGGGGTGCACCCTACCCCGTCCTACGAGCAGTACTTC
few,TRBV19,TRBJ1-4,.,CASRIGNEKLFF,TGTGCCAGTAGAATTGGAAATGAAAAACTGTTTTTT
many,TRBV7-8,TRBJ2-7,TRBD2,CASSLWGRGVVNEQYF,TGTGCCAGCAGCTTATGGGGGAGGGGCGTCGTTAACGAGCAGTACTTC
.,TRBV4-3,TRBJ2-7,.,CASSPGTRNQQYF,TGCGCCAGCAGTCCCGGGACGAGAAACCAGCAGTACTTC
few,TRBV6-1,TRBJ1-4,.,CASRPSPMTGPNEKLFF,TGTGCCAGCAGACCATCCCCCATGACCGGGCCTAATGAAAAACTGTTTTTT
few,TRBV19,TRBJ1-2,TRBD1,CASTPFSGTGRRAYGYTF,TGTGCCAGTACCCCATTTTCCGGGACAGGTCGTAGGGCGTATGGCTACACCTTC
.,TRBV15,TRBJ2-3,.,CATRNGTDTQYF,TGTGCCACCAGGAACGGAACAGATACGCAGTATTTT
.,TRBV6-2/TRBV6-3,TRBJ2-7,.,CASSNTDLYEQYF,TGTGCCAGCAGTAACACGGATCTCTACGAGCAGTACTTC
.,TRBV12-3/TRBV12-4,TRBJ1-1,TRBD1,CASNPTGVRNTEAFF,TGTGCCAGCAACCCGACAGGGGTGAGGAACACTGAAGCTTTCTTT
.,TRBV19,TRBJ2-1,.,CASSILTGANNEQFF,TGTGCCAGTAGTATACTAACGGGGGCCAACAATGAGCAGTTCTTC
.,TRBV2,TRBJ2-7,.,CASSGAGRTTIEQYF,TGTGCCAGCAGTGGGGCCGGACGAACTACTATCGAGCAGTACTTC
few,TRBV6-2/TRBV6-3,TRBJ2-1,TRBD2,CASSYFLGLAGGPHNEQFF,TGTGCCAGCAGTTACTTCCTAGGACTAGCGGGAGGGCCCCACAATGAGCAGTTCTTC
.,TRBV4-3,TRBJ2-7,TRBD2,CASSQAAGGYEQYF,TGCGCCAGCAGCCAAGCAGCGGGGGGCTACGAGCAGTACTTC
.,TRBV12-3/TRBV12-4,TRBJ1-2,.,CASSLSVDYGYTF,TGTGCCAGCAGCCTGAGTGTGGACTATGGCTACACCTTC
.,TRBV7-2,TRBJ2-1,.,CASSLRGETCNEQFF,TGTGCCAGCAGCTTAAGAGGGGAAACCTGCAATGAGCAGTTCTTC
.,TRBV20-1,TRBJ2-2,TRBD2,CSARRGRANTGELFF,TGCAGTGCTAGGCGCGGGAGGGCCAACACCGGGGAGCTGTTTTTT
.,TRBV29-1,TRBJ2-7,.,CSVESPGVRSEQYF,TGCAGCGTTGAATCACCGGGGGTCCGGAGCGAGCAGTACTTC
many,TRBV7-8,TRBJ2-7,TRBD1,CASSPPGTGSNEQYF,TGTGCCAGCAGCCCCCCCGGGACAGGGTCAAACGAGCAGTACTTC
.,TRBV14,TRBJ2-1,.,CASSPRQNSYNEQFF,TGTGCCAGCAGCCCCAGACAGAACTCCTACAATGAGCAGTTCTTC
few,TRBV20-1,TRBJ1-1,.,CSASPGRGNTEAFF,TGCAGTGCATCACCGGGACGGGGCAACACTGAAGCTTTCTTT
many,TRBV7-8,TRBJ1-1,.,CASSIRWTDDTEAFF,TGTGCCAGCAGCATAAGATGGACAGACGACACTGAAGCTTTCTTT
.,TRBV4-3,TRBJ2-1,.,CASSQEWGVGDNEQFF,TGCGCCAGCAGCCAAGAATGGGGAGTCGGCGACAATGAGCAGTTCTTC
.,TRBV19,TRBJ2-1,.,CASSSVFGYEQFF,TGTGCCAGTAGTTCCGTATTCGGGTATGAGCAGTTCTTC
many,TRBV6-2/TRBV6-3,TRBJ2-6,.,CATLGGANVLTF,TGTGCCACCCTGGGGGGGGCCAACGTCCTGACTTTC
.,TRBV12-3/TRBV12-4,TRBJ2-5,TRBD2,CASSLSHGTSGMGEETQYF,TGTGCCAGCAGTTTATCCCACGGGACTAGCGGGATGGGCGAAGAGACCCAGTACTTC
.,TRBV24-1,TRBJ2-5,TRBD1,CATSDPWTGEETQYF,TGTGCCACCAGTGATCCGTGGACAGGGGAAGAGACCCAGTACTTC
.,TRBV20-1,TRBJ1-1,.,CSATGGGEAFF,TGCAGTGCTACGGGGGGCGGTGAAGCTTTCTTT
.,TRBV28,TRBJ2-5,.,CASSSQTTVPETQYF,TGTGCCAGCAGTTCGCAAACTACAGTCCCAGAGACCCAGTACTTC
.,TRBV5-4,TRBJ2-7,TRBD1,CASSYDRDYEQYF,TGTGCCAGCAGCTATGACAGGGATTACGAGCAGTACTTC
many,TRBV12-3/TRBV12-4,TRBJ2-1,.,CASSLDTSSYNEQFF,TGTGCCAGCAGCTTGGACACCAGCTCCTACAATGAGCAGTTCTTC
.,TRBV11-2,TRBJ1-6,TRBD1,CASSTDPGGGNSPLHF,TGTGCCAGCAGCACAGACCCAGGGGGAGGGAATTCACCCCTCCACTTT
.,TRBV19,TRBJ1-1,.,CATQERLGGVEAFF,TGTGCCACTCAAGAACGCTTGGGGGGGGTTGAAGCTTTCTTT
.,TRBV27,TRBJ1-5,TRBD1,CASSRGTGKQPQHF,TGTGCCAGCAGCCGCGGGACAGGGAAACAGCCCCAGCATTTT
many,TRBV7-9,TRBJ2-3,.,CASSSPQGSSTDTQYF,TGTGCCAGCAGCTCCCCCCAGGGCTCCAGCACAGATACGCAGTATTTT
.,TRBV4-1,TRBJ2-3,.,CASSQDLAGEGTDTQYF,TGCGCCAGCAGCCAAGATCTGGCAGGGGAGGGCACAGATACGCAGTATTTT
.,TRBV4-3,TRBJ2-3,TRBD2,CASSQGLAGGRDTQYF,TGCGCCAGCAGCCAAGGGCTAGCGGGGGGGCGAGATACGCAGTATTTT
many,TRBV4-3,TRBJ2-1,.,CASSQENRRAREQFF,TGCGCCAGCAGCCAAGAAAATCGGAGGGCCCGGGAGCAGTTCTTC
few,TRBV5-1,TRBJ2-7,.,CASSLEVGEQYF,TGCGCCAGCAGCTTGGAGGTCGGCGAGCAGTACTTC
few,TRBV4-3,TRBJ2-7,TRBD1,CASSQATGGSSYEQYF,TGCGCCAGCAGCCAAGCGACAGGGGGGTCATCCTACGAGCAGTACTTC
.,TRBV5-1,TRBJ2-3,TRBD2,CASSSGLAVRDGDTQYF,TGCGCCAGCAGCTCGGGACTAGCGGTTCGCGATGGAGATACGCAGTATTTT
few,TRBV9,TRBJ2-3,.,CASSSRLVGDTQYF,TGTGCCAGCAGCTCGAGACTAGTAGGAGATACGCAGTATTTT
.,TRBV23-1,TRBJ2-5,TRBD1,CASSQSGDRQETQYF,TGCGCCAGCAGTCAATCGGGGGACAGGCAAGAGACCCAGTACTTC
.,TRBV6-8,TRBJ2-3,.,CATKSLGIRSGTPYTDTQYF,TGTGCCACGAAATCCCTCGGGATTAGATCCGGGACACCTTACACAGATACGCAGTATTTT
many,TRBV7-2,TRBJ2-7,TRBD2,CASSLGGAGTSGGEQYF,TGTGCCAGCAGCTTAGGAGGGGCCGGGACTAGCGGGGGAGAGCAGTACTTC